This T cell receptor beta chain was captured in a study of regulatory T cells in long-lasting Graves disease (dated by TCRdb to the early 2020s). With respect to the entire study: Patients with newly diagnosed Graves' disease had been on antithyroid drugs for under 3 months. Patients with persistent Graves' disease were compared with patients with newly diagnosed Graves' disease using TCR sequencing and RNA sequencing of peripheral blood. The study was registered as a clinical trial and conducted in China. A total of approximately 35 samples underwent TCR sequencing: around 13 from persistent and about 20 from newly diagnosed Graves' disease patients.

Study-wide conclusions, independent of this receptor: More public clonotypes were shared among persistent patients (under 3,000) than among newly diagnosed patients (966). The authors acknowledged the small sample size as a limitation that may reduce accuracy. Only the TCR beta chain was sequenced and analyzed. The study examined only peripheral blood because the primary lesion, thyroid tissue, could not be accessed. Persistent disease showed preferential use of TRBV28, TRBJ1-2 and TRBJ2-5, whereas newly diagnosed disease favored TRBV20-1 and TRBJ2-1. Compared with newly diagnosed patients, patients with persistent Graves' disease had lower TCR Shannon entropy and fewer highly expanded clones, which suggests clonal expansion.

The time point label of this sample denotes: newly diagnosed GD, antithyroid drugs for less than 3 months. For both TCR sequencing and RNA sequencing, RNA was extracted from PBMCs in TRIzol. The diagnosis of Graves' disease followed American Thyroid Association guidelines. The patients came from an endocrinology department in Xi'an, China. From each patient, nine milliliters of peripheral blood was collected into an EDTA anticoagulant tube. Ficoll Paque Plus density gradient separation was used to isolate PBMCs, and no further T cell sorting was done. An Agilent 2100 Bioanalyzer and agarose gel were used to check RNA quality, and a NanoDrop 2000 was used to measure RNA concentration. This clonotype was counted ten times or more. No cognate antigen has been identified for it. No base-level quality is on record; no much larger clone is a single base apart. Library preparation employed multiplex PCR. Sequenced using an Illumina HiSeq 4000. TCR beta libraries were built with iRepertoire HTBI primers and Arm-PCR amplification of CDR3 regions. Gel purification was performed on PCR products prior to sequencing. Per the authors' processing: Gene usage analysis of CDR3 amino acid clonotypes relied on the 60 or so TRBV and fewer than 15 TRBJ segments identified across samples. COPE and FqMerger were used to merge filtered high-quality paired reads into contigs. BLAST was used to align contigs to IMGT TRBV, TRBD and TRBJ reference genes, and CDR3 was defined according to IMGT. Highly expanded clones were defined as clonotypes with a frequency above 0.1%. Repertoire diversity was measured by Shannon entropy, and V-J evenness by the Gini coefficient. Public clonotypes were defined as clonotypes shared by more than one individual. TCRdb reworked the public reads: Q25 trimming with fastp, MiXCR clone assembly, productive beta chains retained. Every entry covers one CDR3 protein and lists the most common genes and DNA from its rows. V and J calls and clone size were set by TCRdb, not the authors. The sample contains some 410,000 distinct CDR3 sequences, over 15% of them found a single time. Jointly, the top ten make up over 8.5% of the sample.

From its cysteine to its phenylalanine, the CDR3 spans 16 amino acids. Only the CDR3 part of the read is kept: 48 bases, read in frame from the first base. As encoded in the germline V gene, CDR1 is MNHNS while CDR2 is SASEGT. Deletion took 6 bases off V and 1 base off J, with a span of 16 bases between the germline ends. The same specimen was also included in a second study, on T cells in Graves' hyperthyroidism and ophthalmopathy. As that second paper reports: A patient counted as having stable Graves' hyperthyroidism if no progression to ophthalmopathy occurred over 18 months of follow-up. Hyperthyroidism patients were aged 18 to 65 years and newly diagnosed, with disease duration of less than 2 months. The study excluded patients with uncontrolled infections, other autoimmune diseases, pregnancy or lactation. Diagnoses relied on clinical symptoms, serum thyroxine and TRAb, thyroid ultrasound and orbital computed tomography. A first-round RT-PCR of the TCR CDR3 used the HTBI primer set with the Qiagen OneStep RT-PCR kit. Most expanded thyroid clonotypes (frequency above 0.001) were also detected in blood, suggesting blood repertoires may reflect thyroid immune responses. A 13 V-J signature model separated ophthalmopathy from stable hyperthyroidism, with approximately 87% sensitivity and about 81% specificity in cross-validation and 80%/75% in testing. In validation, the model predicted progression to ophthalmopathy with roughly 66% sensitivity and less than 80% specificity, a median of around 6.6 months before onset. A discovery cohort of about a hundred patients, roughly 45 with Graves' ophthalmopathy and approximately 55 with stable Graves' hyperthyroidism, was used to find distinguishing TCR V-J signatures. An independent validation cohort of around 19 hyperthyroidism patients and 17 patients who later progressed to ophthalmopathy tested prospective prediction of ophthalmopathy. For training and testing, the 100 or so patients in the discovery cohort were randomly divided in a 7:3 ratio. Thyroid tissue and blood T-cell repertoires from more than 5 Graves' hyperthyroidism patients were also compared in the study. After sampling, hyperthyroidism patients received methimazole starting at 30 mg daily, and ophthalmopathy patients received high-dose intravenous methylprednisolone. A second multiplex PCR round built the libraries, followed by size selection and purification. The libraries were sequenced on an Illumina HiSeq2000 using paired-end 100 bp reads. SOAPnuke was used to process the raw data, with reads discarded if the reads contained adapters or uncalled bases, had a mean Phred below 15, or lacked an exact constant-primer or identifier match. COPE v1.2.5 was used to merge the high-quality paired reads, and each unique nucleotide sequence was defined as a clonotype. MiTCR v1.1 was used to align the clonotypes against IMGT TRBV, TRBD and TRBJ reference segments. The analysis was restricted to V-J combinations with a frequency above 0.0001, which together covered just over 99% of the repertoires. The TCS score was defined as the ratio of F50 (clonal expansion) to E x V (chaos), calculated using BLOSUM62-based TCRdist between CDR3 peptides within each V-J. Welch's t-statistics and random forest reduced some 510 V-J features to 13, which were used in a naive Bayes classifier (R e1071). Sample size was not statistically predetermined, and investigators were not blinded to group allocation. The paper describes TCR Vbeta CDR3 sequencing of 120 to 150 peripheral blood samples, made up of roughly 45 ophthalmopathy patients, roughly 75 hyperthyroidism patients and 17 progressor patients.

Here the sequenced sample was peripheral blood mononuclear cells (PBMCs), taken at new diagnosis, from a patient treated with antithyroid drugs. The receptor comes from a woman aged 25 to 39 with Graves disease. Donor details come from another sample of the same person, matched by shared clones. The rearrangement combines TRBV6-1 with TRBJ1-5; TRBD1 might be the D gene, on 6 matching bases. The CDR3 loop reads CASSKTGLRSNQPQHF. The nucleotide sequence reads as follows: TGTGCCAGCAGCAAAACAGGGCTAAGAAGCAATCAGCCCCAGCATTTT.